This TCR beta chain was recovered during a study of response to subunit inactivated influenza vaccine. Study-level points and caveats: Every seasonal influenza vaccination brings in few new T cells, the authors suggested.

This clonotype has a count of ten or more. As yet, its antigen is unknown. TCRdb called the RT-PCR reads again in MiXCR, with one record for every CDR3 protein. Of about 500,000 distinct CDR3 sequences in the sample, 15% to 20% were seen once. The V gene lost 4 bases and the J gene lost 2 bases, with 8 bases spanning the gap. The CDR3 is made up of 13 amino acids. V usage is TRBV12-3 or TRBV12-4 and J usage is TRBJ1-2; the D is unclear. This material consisted of CD4+ T cells sorted from PBMCs, taken around 25 months after vaccination. The TCR comes from a man between 50 and 75 years old who received an inactivated influenza vaccine. As DNA, the CDR3 is TGTGCCAGCAGTTCCGAGGTGAACTATGGCTACACCTTC. This sequence encodes CASSSEVNYGYTF.